Listed below are T cell receptor beta chains from one sample, sequenced in a study of regulatory T cells in long-lasting Graves disease. TCRdb fed the multiplex PCR reads into MiXCR, producing one record per CDR3 protein. The repertoire holds about 400,000 distinct CDR3 sequences, 20% seen once, with roughly 20% in the top ten. The source was peripheral blood mononuclear cells (PBMCs), collected when the disease was refractory, from a patient treated with antithyroid drugs. The receptor source for this set is a female donor with Graves disease. Both conserved end residues are part of each CDR3. A D gene is named only where the DNA matches it firmly. Expanded clones are given a class, and other clones once, few, many or no size at all.

medium-sized | TRBJ2-7 | TRBV28 | - | TGTGCCAGCAGTTTGGGGAGCCCCTACGAGCAGTACTTC | CASSLGSPYEQYF
- | TRBJ2-7 | TRBV27 | TRBD1 | TGTGCCAGCAGTTTAATGTCAGGGGGCTCCTACGAGCAGTACTTC | CASSLMSGGSYEQYF
few | TRBJ2-5 | TRBV7-2 | TRBD2 | TGTGCCAGCAGCCGGCGGACTAGCGGCCAAGAGACCCAGTACTTC | CASSRRTSGQETQYF
- | TRBJ1-1 | TRBV4-2 | - | TGTGCCAGCAGCCCAGAAAGGGGAGAGGCTGAAGCTTTCTTT | CASSPERGEAEAFF
many | TRBJ2-7 | TRBV3-1 | - | TGTGCCAGCAGCCACGTCCACGAGCAGTACTTC | CASSHVHEQYF
many | TRBJ2-1 | TRBV6-1 | - | TGTGCCAGCAGTCCTACCCTGGGTGAGCAGTTCTTC | CASSPTLGEQFF
many | TRBJ1-1 | TRBV30 | - | TGTGCCTGGAGTGTTGGTGGAATGGCTGAAGCTTTCTTT | CAWSVGGMAEAFF
- | TRBJ2-7 | TRBV24-1 | - | TGTGCCACCAGTGATTTGCAGGTCCCCGGGACCACAACCTACGAGCAGTACTTC | CATSDLQVPGTTTYEQYF
- | TRBJ2-7 | TRBV4-1 | TRBD1 | TGCGCCAGCAGCCAACCGGGACAGGGCATTTACGAGCAGTACTTC | CASSQPGQGIYEQYF
- | TRBJ2-6 | TRBV5-1 | TRBD1 | TGCGCCAGCAGCCCCTCGACAGGGTTCTCTGGGGCCAACGTCCTGACTTTC | CASSPSTGFSGANVLTF
many | TRBJ1-1 | TRBV7-9 | - | TGTGCCAGCAGCTCGCCTCAGGGGATCATGAACACTGAAGCTTTCTTT | CASSSPQGIMNTEAFF
- | TRBJ1-3 | TRBV4-2 | TRBD1 | TGTGCCAGCAGCCAAGAGCAAAGGACAGGGGGTGGAAACATCATATATTTT | CASSQEQRTGGGNIIYF
- | TRBJ1-4 | TRBV20-1 | - | TGCAGTGCTGGTCAGGGCCCCCGTGGTGAAAAACTGTTTTTT | CSAGQGPRGEKLFF
- | TRBJ2-7 | TRBV5-1 | - | TGCGCCAGCAGCCCCGGGGGAACACAGGGCTACGAGCAGTACTTC | CASSPGGTQGYEQYF
- | TRBJ2-5 | TRBV7-9 | - | TGTGCCAGCCACGAGCCGGGGCGTCAAGAGACCCAGTACTTC | CASHEPGRQETQYF
- | TRBJ1-1 | TRBV7-2 | TRBD1 | TGTGCCAGCAGCTCACAGGGGCGAGGTGAAGCTTTCTTT | CASSSQGRGEAFF
many | TRBJ2-7 | TRBV15 | - | TGTGCCACCAGCGTTGATTATTACGAGCAGTACTTC | CATSVDYYEQYF
many | TRBJ2-7 | TRBV20-1 | - | TGCAGTGCTAGAGATCGGGGAACGAGCTCCTACGAGCAGTACTTC | CSARDRGTSSYEQYF
many | TRBJ2-7 | TRBV27 | - | TGTGCCAGCAGTTTAGGGTGGGGGGCCAGCTACGAGCAGTACTTC | CASSLGWGASYEQYF
many | TRBJ2-7 | TRBV7-2 | TRBD2 | TGTGCCAGCAGCGGAAATAGCGGGGTCTACGAGCAGTACTTC | CASSGNSGVYEQYF
many | TRBJ2-7 | TRBV20-1 | - | TGCAGTGCTAGAGATCGACAAGACTACGAGCAGTACTTC | CSARDRQDYEQYF
many | TRBJ2-7 | TRBV2 | TRBD1 | TGTGCCAGCAGGGCCACCGGGACAGGACTCTACGAGCAGTACTTC | CASRATGTGLYEQYF
- | TRBJ2-2 | TRBV11-2 | TRBD1 | TGTGCCAGCAGCTTAGTTTCGCAGGGGGCCTACACCGGGGAGCTGTTTTTT | CASSLVSQGAYTGELFF
- | TRBJ2-5 | TRBV20-1 | - | TGCAGTGCTGCCCCCTCCGGGACTGCGGAGACCCAGTACTTC | CSAAPSGTAETQYF
few | TRBJ1-1 | TRBV20-1 | TRBD1 | TGCAGTGCTGAGGGACAGGGGGGGACTGAAGCTTTCTTT | CSAEGQGGTEAFF
- | TRBJ1-4 | TRBV19 | TRBD1 | TGTGCCAGCAAGCGGGACAGATCGAATGAAAAACTGTTTTTT | CASKRDRSNEKLFF
few | TRBJ1-1 | TRBV24-1 | - | TGTGCCACCAGTGGGAGGGGAGCTGAAGCTTTCTTT | CATSGRGAEAFF
few | TRBJ1-1 | TRBV18 | - | TGTGCCAACTCCCTAAGATCGAACACTGAAGCTTTCTTT | CANSLRSNTEAFF
many | TRBJ1-2 | TRBV5-1 | - | TGCGCCAGCAGCTTGGGAGGGGCGCGTGTCGGCTACACCTTC | CASSLGGARVGYTF
many | TRBJ1-1 | TRBV12-3/TRBV12-4 | TRBD1 | TGTGCCAGCAGGTATGGGACAGCTGAAACTGAAGCTTTCTTT | CASRYGTAETEAFF
- | TRBJ2-2 | TRBV6-2/TRBV6-3 | - | TGTGCCAGCAGTTACAGTGCTAACGGGGAGCTGTTTTTT | CASSYSANGELFF
- | TRBJ1-1 | TRBV13 | - | TGTGCCAGCAGCTTGAGGTTGGCTGAAGCTTTCTTT | CASSLRLAEAFF
- | TRBJ2-7 | TRBV4-3 | - | TGCGCCAGCAGCCAAGATGTAGGCGGGGCCTACGAGCAGTACTTC | CASSQDVGGAYEQYF
- | TRBJ1-2 | TRBV29-1 | - | TGCAGCGTTGTGTCGGACTATGGCTACACCTTC | CSVVSDYGYTF
few | TRBJ2-7 | TRBV6-1 | - | TGTGCCAGCAGTAAGCAGAGGGGGTCCTACGAGCAGTACTTC | CASSKQRGSYEQYF
- | TRBJ1-2 | TRBV20-1 | TRBD1 | TGCAGTGCTAGAGTACAGGGGATTGGCTACACCTTC | CSARVQGIGYTF
- | TRBJ1-5 | TRBV27 | - | TGTGCCAGCAGTGCAATCATGGGGGGTATTGCTAGCAATCAGCCCCAGCATTTT | CASSAIMGGIASNQPQHF
- | TRBJ2-7 | TRBV7-3 | - | TGTGCCAGCAGCAATAGGTGTCGGGACAGTAGAGAAAGGAGGGCGTACGAGCAGTACTTC | CASSNRCRDSRERRAYEQYF
- | TRBJ2-3 | TRBV7-9 | - | TGTGCCAGCAGCCCCCGACAGGTCTTGGATACGCAGTATTTT | CASSPRQVLDTQYF
many | TRBJ1-2 | TRBV29-1 | - | TGCAGCGTTGAAGTTGGTCAGGGGAACTATGGCTACACCTTC | CSVEVGQGNYGYTF
many | TRBJ2-5 | TRBV12-3/TRBV12-4 | - | TGTGCCAGCAGTTTAGCGGAAAGGGCCCAAGAGACCCAGTACTTC | CASSLAERAQETQYF
many | TRBJ2-2 | TRBV18 | TRBD2 | TGTGCCAGCTCACCCAAGGCGGGAGAAACCGGGGAGCTGTTTTTT | CASSPKAGETGELFF
few | TRBJ1-5 | TRBV6-1 | - | TGTGCCAGCAGTCCGGACCCTATCAGCAATCAGCCCCAGCATTTT | CASSPDPISNQPQHF
- | TRBJ2-5 | TRBV10-1 | - | TGCGCCAGCAGTGAGTTTGGGACATCCAACCAAGAGACCCAGTACTTC | CASSEFGTSNQETQYF
- | TRBJ2-2 | TRBV6-9 | TRBD1 | TGTGCCAGCAGTTACTCCCCGGGACAGGGTAACACCGGGGAGCTGTTTTTT | CASSYSPGQGNTGELFF
- | TRBJ2-2 | TRBV18 | - | TGTGCCAGCTCACCTCCGTCAGGGGAAGTCGCCGGGGAGCTGTTTTTT | CASSPPSGEVAGELFF
few | TRBJ2-2 | TRBV6-1 | - | TGTGCCAGCAGTGACCCGGGGACCCAAACCGGGGAGCTGTTTTTT | CASSDPGTQTGELFF
few | TRBJ2-3 | TRBV6-2/TRBV6-3 | TRBD1 | TGTGCCAGCAGTGAATCTTTGGGACAGGTGATGGATACGCAGTATTTT | CASSESLGQVMDTQYF
- | TRBJ1-4 | TRBV30 | TRBD1 | TGTGCCTCAGGACAGGGCCACGAAAAACTGTTTTTT | CASGQGHEKLFF
many | TRBJ2-7 | TRBV28 | - | TGTGCCAGCAGTCCCGGCAGGTACGAGCAGTACTTC | CASSPGRYEQYF